Listed below are T cell receptor beta chains from one sample, sequenced in a study of CD4 T cells in relation to SARS-CoV-2 and coronaviruses. This table comes from immunoSEQ multiplex PCR, and its TCRdb copy is limited to in-frame clones, with some not included. The sample holds 60,000 to 80,000 clones, about 90% seen once. The material sequenced was memory CD4+ T cells from PBMCs. These TCRs come from a human donor in good health. The CDR3 runs from the conserved cysteine through the conserved F or W. The order of the fields is J gene, clone size, V gene, CDR3 length, D gene, CDR3 protein, CDR3 DNA. The D gene is left open where the match is weak. Size is omitted from some rows. Given values are once, few, many or a class for expanded clones.

>TRBJ2-3|NA|TRBV5-1|15|TRBD1
CASSSNQGGTDTQYF
TGCGCCAGCAGCTCGAACCAGGGGGGCACAGATACGCAGTATTTT
>TRBJ2-1|NA|TRBV28|11|NA
CASRSYNEQFF
TGTGCCAGCAGATCCTACAATGAGCAGTTCTTC
>TRBJ2-1|NA|TRBV3-1/TRBV3-2|15|NA
CASSQAGGPGNEQFF
TGTGCCAGCAGCCAAGCCGGGGGGCCTGGAAATGAGCAGTTCTTC
>TRBJ1-2|NA|TRBV28|12|NA
CASSQGGYGYTF
TGTGCCAGCAGTCAGGGTGGCTATGGCTACACCTTC
>TRBJ2-3|NA|TRBV6-5|14|NA
CASRTPGDADTQYF
TGTGCCAGCAGGACCCCAGGGGACGCGGATACGCAGTATTTT
>TRBJ2-5|NA|TRBV19|13|TRBD2
CASSTSDGETQYF
TGTGCCAGTAGCACTAGCGACGGAGAGACCCAGTACTTC
>TRBJ1-2|NA|TRBV20-1|17|NA
CSASTGGQHRELYGYTF
TGCAGTGCTAGTACCGGGGGGCAGCACAGGGAACTCTATGGCTACACCTTC
>TRBJ2-5|once|TRBV19|12|NA
CASSSLGETQYF
TGTGCCAGTAGTTCCCTGGGGGAGACCCAGTACTTC
>TRBJ2-1|once|TRBV5-4|15|TRBD1
CASSFWTGSDNEQFF
TGTGCCAGCAGCTTTTGGACAGGGTCGGACAATGAGCAGTTCTTC
>TRBJ1-2|NA|TRBV5-1|14|NA
CASNEGGGDYGYTF
TGCGCCAGCAACGAAGGCGGGGGTGACTATGGCTACACCTTC
>TRBJ1-4|NA|TRBV25-1|15|NA
CASSDPRAPNEKLFF
TGTGCCAGCAGTGATCCAAGGGCGCCTAATGAAAAACTGTTTTTT
>TRBJ2-2|NA|TRBV12-3/TRBV12-4|13|NA
CASSPVLTRELFF
TGTGCCAGCAGCCCCGTACTCACCAGGGAGCTGTTTTTT
>TRBJ2-7|NA|TRBV29-1|12|TRBD1
CSAQGQGYEQYF
TGCAGCGCTCAAGGACAGGGCTACGAGCAGTACTTC
>TRBJ2-5|NA|TRBV20-1|16|TRBD2
CSASAPGTRIGETQYF
TGCAGTGCTAGTGCCCCCGGGACTAGGATCGGCGAGACCCAGTACTTC
>TRBJ2-7|NA|TRBV7-2|15|NA
CASSLVPRGSYEQYF
TGTGCCAGCAGCTTAGTCCCACGCGGGTCCTACGAGCAGTACTTC
>TRBJ2-3|NA|TRBV11-2|16|NA
CASSLGLPGSTDTQYF
TGTGCCAGCAGCTTAGGACTTCCGGGAAGCACAGATACGCAGTATTTT
>TRBJ2-4|few|TRBV6-5|14|NA
CATLRTPAGNIQYF
TGTGCCACCCTCAGGACGCCGGCGGGTAACATTCAGTACTTC
>TRBJ2-3|NA|TRBV27|13|NA
CASSLGSPDTQYF
TGTGCCAGCAGTTTAGGTTCGCCAGATACGCAGTATTTT
>TRBJ1-6|NA|TRBV3-1/TRBV3-2|12|NA
CASSQWSSPLHF
TGTGCCAGCAGCCAATGGAGCTCACCCCTCCACTTT
>TRBJ2-5|NA|TRBV5-1|13|TRBD2
CASSQAGGETQYF
TGCGCCAGCAGCCAGGCGGGGGGAGAGACCCAGTACTTC
>TRBJ1-3|few|TRBV30|17|TRBD1
CAWSRFQGAAGRNTIYF
TGTGCCTGGAGTAGGTTCCAGGGGGCCGCGGGGAGAAACACCATATATTTT
>TRBJ2-3|NA|TRBV5-1|17|NA
CASRRQGGQGWTDTQYF
TGCGCCAGCAGGCGACAAGGCGGGCAGGGATGGACAGATACGCAGTATTTT
>TRBJ1-1|NA|TRBV19|14|TRBD1
CASSRTGVRTEAFF
TGTGCCAGTAGCAGGACAGGGGTGAGGACTGAAGCTTTCTTT
>TRBJ2-1|NA|TRBV4-2|15|TRBD2
CASSRGGEFIDEQFF
TGTGCCAGCAGCCGGGGGGGAGAATTCATCGATGAGCAGTTCTTC
>TRBJ1-2|NA|TRBV5-4|12|NA
CASSPGVGGYTF
TGTGCCAGCAGCCCAGGCGTCGGTGGCTACACCTTC
>TRBJ2-3|once|TRBV5-1|17|TRBD2
CASKGSSGAGVRNTQYF
TGCGCCAGCAAGGGTTCTAGCGGGGCTGGAGTAAGGAATACGCAGTATTTT
>TRBJ2-6|NA|TRBV30|18|TRBD2
CAWSVPRGGLSGANVLTF
TGTGCCTGGAGTGTACCTCGGGGGGGCCTCTCTGGGGCCAACGTCCTGACTTTC
>TRBJ1-1|NA|TRBV7-9|12|NA
CASSPRPTEAFF
TGTGCCAGCAGCCCCCGACCCACTGAAGCTTTCTTT
>TRBJ1-5|few|TRBV3-1/TRBV3-2|13|NA
CASSQDLGQPQHF
TGTGCCAGCAGCCAAGACTTAGGTCAGCCCCAGCATTTT
>TRBJ1-4|NA|TRBV6-1|15|TRBD1
CASRDLGTVSEKLFF
TGTGCCAGCCGTGACCTTGGGACAGTAAGCGAAAAACTGTTTTTT
>TRBJ2-3|NA|TRBV9|15|TRBD1
CASTRTGTSTDTQYF
TGTGCCAGCACCCGGACAGGCACTAGCACAGATACGCAGTATTTT
>TRBJ1-6|few|TRBV9|14|NA
CASSVTGYNSPLHF
TGTGCCAGCAGCGTAACAGGATATAATTCACCCCTCCACTTT
>TRBJ1-2|once|TRBV28|14|TRBD1
CASSSGQGAGGYTF
TGTGCCAGCAGCTCCGGACAGGGGGCGGGAGGCTACACCTTC
>TRBJ2-1|NA|TRBV29-1|12|NA
CSVGALYGEQFF
TGCAGCGTTGGGGCTCTGTATGGCGAGCAGTTCTTC
>TRBJ2-2|NA|TRBV28|14|TRBD2
CASSLLAGTGELFF
TGTGCCAGCAGTTTATTAGCGGGTACCGGGGAGCTGTTTTTT
>TRBJ2-6|NA|TRBV5-1|15|NA
CASSLGGSGANVLTF
TGCGCCAGCAGCTTGGGAGGATCGGGGGCCAACGTCCTGACTTTC
>TRBJ1-6|NA|TRBV12-3/TRBV12-4|12|NA
CASSLRNSPLHF
TGTGCCAGCAGTTTAAGAAATTCACCCCTCCACTTT
>TRBJ1-2|NA|TRBV19|12|NA
CASSPQGDGYTF
TGTGCCAGTAGTCCTCAGGGTGATGGCTACACCTTC
>TRBJ1-1|NA|TRBV7-7|13|NA
CASSFNQNTEAFF
TGTGCTAGCAGCTTTAATCAGAACACTGAAGCTTTCTTT
>TRBJ1-5|NA|TRBV28|13|NA
CASSLLGPQPQHF
TGTGCCAGCAGTTTATTGGGCCCTCAGCCCCAGCATTTT
>TRBJ1-5|few|TRBV5-5|17|NA
CASSSLLSGLGNQPQHF
TGTGCCAGCAGCTCCTTGTTGAGTGGGCTTGGGAATCAGCCCCAGCATTTT
>TRBJ2-7|NA|TRBV3-1/TRBV3-2|15|TRBD2
CASSQGRSGRGEQYF
TGTGCCAGCAGCCAAGGACGCAGCGGGAGAGGCGAGCAGTACTTC
>TRBJ2-1|NA|TRBV19|18|TRBD2
CASSIGSERGYPYNEQFF
TGTGCCAGTAGTATAGGGTCTGAGCGGGGGTACCCCTACAATGAGCAGTTCTTC
>TRBJ1-2|NA|TRBV14|15|NA
CASSQAGTLNYGYTF
TGTGCCAGCAGCCAAGCTGGGACGCTTAACTATGGCTACACCTTC
>TRBJ1-1|NA|TRBV3-1/TRBV3-2|14|TRBD1
CASSQDGQGTEAFF
TGTGCCAGCAGCCAAGATGGACAGGGCACTGAAGCTTTCTTT
>TRBJ1-5|once|TRBV28|15|NA
CASSLFQVSNQPQHF
TGTGCCAGCAGTTTATTCCAGGTTAGCAATCAGCCCCAGCATTTT
>TRBJ1-2|few|TRBV30|15|NA
CAWSETWGRGYGYTF
TGTGCCTGGAGTGAGACCTGGGGAAGAGGCTATGGCTACACCTTC
>TRBJ2-2|NA|TRBV5-1|15|NA
CASSLARQSTGELFF
TGCGCCAGCAGCTTGGCCAGGCAGAGCACCGGGGAGCTGTTTTTT
>TRBJ2-5|NA|TRBV6-2/TRBV6-3|16|NA
CASSYHSLGLQETQYF
TGTGCCAGCAGTTACCATAGTTTAGGGTTGCAAGAGACCCAGTACTTC
>TRBJ2-5|NA|TRBV18|14|NA
CASSPGLTQETQYF
TGTGCCAGCTCCCCCGGACTTACTCAAGAGACCCAGTACTTC
>TRBJ2-3|NA|TRBV3-1/TRBV3-2|14|TRBD2
CASYERGRTDTQYF
TGTGCCAGCTATGAGCGGGGGAGGACAGATACGCAGTATTTT
>TRBJ2-2|once|TRBV5-1|17|NA
CASSLAGQGSETGELFF
TGCGCCAGCAGCTTGGCGGGACAAGGGAGTGAAACCGGGGAGCTGTTTTTT
>TRBJ1-1|once|TRBV19|13|NA
CASSKGSGTEAFF
TGTGCCAGTAGTAAAGGATCGGGAACTGAAGCTTTCTTT
>TRBJ1-5|NA|TRBV15|17|NA
CATSRDLGRARAQPQHF
TGTGCCACCAGCAGAGATTTGGGCAGGGCTCGGGCCCAGCCCCAGCATTTT
>TRBJ1-2|NA|TRBV5-1|15|NA
CASSSSMAGTDGYTF
TGCGCCAGCAGCTCCTCCATGGCGGGTACGGATGGCTACACCTTC